This T cell receptor beta chain was identified in a study of shared clonotypes between healthy human individuals. Study-wide results and caveats: Represented genetic and exposure-history diversity was restricted by having few donors.

Donors were Caucasian adults residing in Nashville, Tennessee, USA. Partitioning of CD4+ cells yielded a CD45RA+ naive subset and a CD45RA-negative memory subset. Concerning this clone itself: Its antigen is unknown.

The CDR3 sequence is 13 residues long. With 0 bases removed from V and 8 bases from J, the gap between germline ends came to 10 bases. Germline V gene sequence: CDR1 LNHNV, CDR2 YYDKDF (reference sequence). TCRdb keeps only in-frame clones here, not all; method: immunoSEQ multiplex PCR. The sample lists a few million clones, 85% to 95% occurring once. The clonotype originates from a man aged 18-30 years in good health. The sequenced sample consisted of naive CD4+ T cells sorted from blood. The subset was: CD45RA+ positively selected. The chain combines TRBV15 with TRBJ1-2, with no clear D. The CDR3 DNA is TGTGCCACCAGCAGAGATTTTGGGGTAGGCTACACCTTC. Protein: CATSRDFGVGYTF.